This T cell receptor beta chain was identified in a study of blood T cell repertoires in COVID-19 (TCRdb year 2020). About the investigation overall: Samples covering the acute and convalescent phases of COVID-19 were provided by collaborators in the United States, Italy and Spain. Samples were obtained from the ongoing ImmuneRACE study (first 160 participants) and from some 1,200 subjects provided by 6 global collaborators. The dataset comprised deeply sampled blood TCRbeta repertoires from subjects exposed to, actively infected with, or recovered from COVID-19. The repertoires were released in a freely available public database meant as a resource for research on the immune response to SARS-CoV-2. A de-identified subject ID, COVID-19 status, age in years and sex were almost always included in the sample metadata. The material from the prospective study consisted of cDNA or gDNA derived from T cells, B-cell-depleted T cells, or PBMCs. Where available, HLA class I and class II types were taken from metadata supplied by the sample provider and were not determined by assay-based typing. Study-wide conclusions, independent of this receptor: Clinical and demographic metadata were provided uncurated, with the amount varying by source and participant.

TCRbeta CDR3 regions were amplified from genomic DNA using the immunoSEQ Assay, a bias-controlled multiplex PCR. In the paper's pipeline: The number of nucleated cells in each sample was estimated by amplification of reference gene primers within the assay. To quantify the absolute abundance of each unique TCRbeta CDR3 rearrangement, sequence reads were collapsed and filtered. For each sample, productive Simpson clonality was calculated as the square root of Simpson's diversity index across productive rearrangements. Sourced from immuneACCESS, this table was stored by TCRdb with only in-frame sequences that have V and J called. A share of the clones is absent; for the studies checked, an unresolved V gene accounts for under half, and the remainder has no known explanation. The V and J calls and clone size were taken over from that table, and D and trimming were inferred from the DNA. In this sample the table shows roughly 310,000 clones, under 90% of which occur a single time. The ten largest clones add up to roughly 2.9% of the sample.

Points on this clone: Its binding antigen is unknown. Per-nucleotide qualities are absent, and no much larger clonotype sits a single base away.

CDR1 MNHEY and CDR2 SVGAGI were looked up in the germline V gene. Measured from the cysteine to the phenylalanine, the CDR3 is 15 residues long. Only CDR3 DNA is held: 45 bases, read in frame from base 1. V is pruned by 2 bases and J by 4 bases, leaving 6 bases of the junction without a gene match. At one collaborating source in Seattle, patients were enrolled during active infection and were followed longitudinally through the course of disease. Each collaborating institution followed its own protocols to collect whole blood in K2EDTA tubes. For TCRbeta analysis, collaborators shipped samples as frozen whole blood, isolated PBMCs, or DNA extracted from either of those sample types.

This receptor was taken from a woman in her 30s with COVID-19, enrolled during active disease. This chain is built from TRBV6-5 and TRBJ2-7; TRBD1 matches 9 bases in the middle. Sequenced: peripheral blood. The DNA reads TGTGCCAGCAGTTACCAGGACAGGGGTGGTTACGAGCAGTACTTC. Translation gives CASSYQDRGGYEQYF.